This entry lists 13 T cell receptor beta chains sequenced from one sample in a study of cytomegalovirus exposure and HLA in healthy donors (TCRdb year 2017). The library relied on the immunoSEQ multiplex PCR assay. For the multiplex PCR, a mixture combining 60 forward primers for TCR Vbeta segments and 13 reverse primers for TCR Jbeta segments was used. This is the immuneACCESS table as TCRdb keeps it, with only in-frame sequences that have V and J called. A part of the clones is gone; compared with another copy, unresolved V genes explain less than half, and the rest is unexplained. Per the sample table, the count is just over 150,000 clones. The top ten hold over 1% of the sample. The sequenced sample was PBMCs. These receptors all stem from a woman aged 55 to 70 in good health and CMV-seronegative.

The chain employs TRBV18 and TRBJ1-1, with D hard to call. The CDR3 is made up of 16 amino acids. The germline V gene encodes CDR1 KGHSH and CDR2 LQKENI. Between the trimmed V and J ends, which lost 6 bases and 0 bases, there was a span of 17 bases. CDR3 region: CASSSTPLIVNTEAFF. The CDR3 bases are TGTGCCAGCTCCTCCACTCCCCTGATTGTGAACACTGAAGCTTTCTTT. The whole variable domain, remainder taken from reference TRBV18 and TRBJ1-1, is NAGVMQNPRHLVRRRGQEARLRCSPMKGHSHVYWYRQLPEEGLKFMVYLQKENIIDESGMPKERFSAEFPKEGPSILRIQQVVRGDSAAYFCASSSTPLIVNTEAFFGQGTRLTVV.

The genes are TRBV7-2 and TRBJ2-1; TRBD1 agrees at 7 bases. CDR1 and CDR2 from the germline V gene are SGHTA and FQGNSA. V was pared by 2 bases and J by 4 bases, with 5 bases of the junction left unmatched. The CDR3 is made up of 15 amino acids. The CDR3 is CASSLPQTGYNEQFF. In DNA, the CDR3 is TGTGCCAGCAGCTTACCCCAGACAGGGTACAATGAGCAGTTCTTC. The full variable domain, completed using reference TRBV7-2 and TRBJ2-1, is GAGVSQSPSNKVTEKGKDVELRCDPISGHTALYWYRQSLGQGLEFLIYFQGNSAPDKSGLPSDRFSAERTGGSVSTLTIQRTQQEDSAVYLCASSLPQTGYNEQFFGPGTRLTVL.

The chain carries TRBV2 and TRBJ2-7; TRBD2 aligns across 12 bases. The CDR3 is 15 residues long. With V trimmed by 5 bases and J by 0 bases, 2 bases remained unmatched. Per the germline V gene, CDR1 is SNHLY and CDR2 is FYNNEI. Written as DNA, the CDR3 is TGTGCCAGCAGTCAGGGACTAGCGGGCTCCTACGAGCAGTACTTC. Its protein product is CASSQGLAGSYEQYF.

This chain connects TRBV29-1 to TRBJ2-2; 10 bases align to TRBD2. V shed 5 bases, J shed 0 bases, and the junction held 9 bases outside the gene matches. Germline CDR1 reads SQVTM; CDR2 reads ANQGSEA. The CDR3 totals 17 residues. The chain's CDR3 is CSVKRAGGTSNTGELFF. For the CDR3, the DNA is TGCAGCGTTAAAAGAGCGGGGGGGACCTCGAACACCGGGGAGCTGTTTTTT.

Concerning this clone itself: At one of its ends the junction is not consistent with the germline gene, which may arise from a read error. The gene calls are TRBV16 and TRBJ1-1, with a possible D match to TRBD1 (5 bases). Germline lookup yields CDR1 KGHSY and CDR2 FQNENV. The CDR3 covers 14 residues. Here the CDR3 DNA reads TGTGCCAGCAGCCTTCCCGCAGGGAACGCTGAAGCTTTCTTT. It translates to CASSLPAGNAEAFF.

The CDR3 DNA is TGTGCCAGCAGCCCTGGCACGGGAACCTACGAGCAGTACTTC. Translated: CASSPGTGTYEQYF. The chain has TRBV11-2 and TRBJ2-7, with D perhaps TRBD2 (5 bases). Germline V lookup: CDR1 SGHAT, CDR2 FQNNGV. The germline V and J ends were trimmed by 5 bases and 2 bases, with 13 bases remaining between them. This CDR3 comprises 14 residues. Filled out from reference TRBV11-2 and TRBJ2-7, the complete variable domain reads EAGVAQSPRYKIIEKRQSVAFWCNPISGHATLYWYQQILGQGPKLLIQFQNNGVVDDSQLPKDRFSAERLKGVDSTLKIQPAKLEDSAVYLCASSPGTGTYEQYFGPGTRLTVT.

J is TRBJ1-4 and V is TRBV5-6; D is unclear. CDR3 length: 14 residues. V shed 0 bases and J shed 5 bases, with 8 bases lying between them. Per germline, CDR1 SGHDT and CDR2 YYEEEE. This chain's CDR3 is CASSLALQNEKLFF. In nucleotides, the CDR3 is TGTGCCAGCAGCTTGGCCCTCCAGAATGAAAAACTGTTTTTT. Looking up the rest from reference TRBV5-6 and TRBJ1-4 gives the full variable domain: DAGVTQSPTHLIKTRGQQVTLRCSPKSGHDTVSWYQQALGQGPQFIFQYYEEEERQRGNFPDRFSGHQFPNYSSELNVNALLLGDSALYLCASSLALQNEKLFFGSGTQLSVL.

The gene calls are TRBV19 and TRBJ1-5, with D perhaps matching TRBD1 (6 bases). The CDR3 has 14 residues. V was shortened by 2 bases and J by 6 bases, with 11 bases between the two germline ends. In germline, CDR1 is LNHDA, CDR2 SQIVND (reference sequence). The CDR3 here is CASSIRGGGQPQHF. CDR3 coding DNA: TGTGCCAGTAGTATAAGGGGGGGAGGTCAGCCCCAGCATTTT.

This rearrangement joins TRBV18 to TRBJ1-1; the D is unclear. The CDR3 consists of 12 residues. Germline CDR1 reads KGHSH; CDR2 reads LQKENI. Trimming shortened V by 4 bases and J by 9 bases, and 12 bases separated the two germline ends. The CDR3 sequence: CASSQVAGQAFF. The CDR3 region has the DNA TGTGCCAGCTCACAAGTCGCCGGTCAAGCTTTCTTT.

In DNA form, the CDR3 reads TGTGCCAGCTCGTTACAGGATAGCAATCAGCCCCAGCATTTT. Encoded protein: CASSLQDSNQPQHF. The chain carries TRBV18 and TRBJ1-5; D possibly corresponds to TRBD1 (5 bases). This CDR3 contains 14 residues. V gave up 6 bases and J gave up 0 bases, with 9 bases separating them. The V gene's germline CDR1 is KGHSH and CDR2 LQKENI. Together with reference TRBV18 and TRBJ1-5, the CDR3 gives the full variable domain: NAGVMQNPRHLVRRRGQEARLRCSPMKGHSHVYWYRQLPEEGLKFMVYLQKENIIDESGMPKERFSAEFPKEGPSILRIQQVVRGDSAAYFCASSLQDSNQPQHFGDGTRLSIL.

The chain couples TRBV9 to TRBJ2-1; D unresolved. V lost 0 bases and J 12 bases, leaving 13 bases between the germline ends. CDR1 is SGDLS and CDR2 is YYNGEE in the germline V gene. The CDR3 contains 13 residues. The CDR3 sequence is CASSVAHNRGQFF. CDR3 in DNA: TGTGCCAGCAGCGTAGCTCACAACCGTGGGCAGTTCTTC.

The genes are TRBV14 and TRBJ1-1; D is uncertain. This CDR3 comprises 15 residues. Germline V gives CDR1 SGHDN, CDR2 FVKESK. The germline V and J ends were trimmed by 6 bases and 0 bases, with 14 bases remaining between them. This CDR3 is CASSEMSLMNTEAFF. The CDR3 nucleotides read TGTGCCAGCAGTGAGATGAGCCTCATGAACACTGAAGCTTTCTTT.

The chain carries TRBV6-5 and TRBJ1-3; 7 bases are shared with TRBD1. V lost 5 bases, J lost 3 bases, and 7 bases stayed unmatched. This CDR3 contains 15 residues. Germline loops: CDR1 MNHEY, CDR2 SVGAGI. The CDR3 here is CASSRTGVLGNTIYF. The CDR3 coding sequence is TGTGCCAGCAGTCGAACAGGGGTCCTTGGAAACACCATATATTTT.